One sample yielded the 26 T cell receptor beta chains listed below, sequenced in a study of blood T cells in healthy people across ages (dated by TCRdb to 2013 to 2016). Library generation was performed with 5' RACE. The data were produced on an Illumina HiSeq 2500. The second PCR ran for about 6 to 12 cycles and used a J-beta primer mix along with a sample-barcoded 5' primer. TCRdb reanalyzed the raw reads on its own, using fastp at Q25 for trimming and MiXCR for clone calling, and kept in-frame beta chains. Identical CDR3 protein sequences are pooled into one entry, listed with their most common genes and DNA. The sample table records 600,000 to 850,000 distinct CDR3 sequences; roughly 25% of these occur just once. Clones ranked in the top ten supply 9% to 9.5% of the sample. The same data also went into a second study, on T cells of mothers and their children.

The source material was blood. These receptors were taken from a boy aged 10-17 years in good health.

The genes are TRBV23-1 and TRBJ2-5, with D maybe TRBD2 (6 bases). The end of the DNA aligns better with TRBJ2-1, so the J call may be wrong. TRBV23-1 is an open reading frame whose function is uncertain. The length of the CDR3 is 12 residues. CDR3 DNA: TGCGCCAGCAGTCAACAGCGGGATGAGCAGTTCTTC. This codes for CASSQQRDEQFF.

The chain joins TRBV7-2 to TRBJ2-7, with D possibly being TRBD1 (5 bases). This CDR3 region has 14 residues. Trimming pared 5 bases from V and 0 bases from J, leaving 11 bases between. Germline V gene sequence: CDR1 SGHTA, CDR2 FQGNSA. CDR3 in DNA: TGTGCCAGCAGCACAAACAGGCCCTCCTACGAGCAGTACTTC. It translates to CASSTNRPSYEQYF.

The chain is built from TRBV2 and TRBJ2-1; possible D gene TRBD2, 6 bases. The end of the DNA is better explained by TRBJ2-7, so the J call may be wrong. This CDR3 spans 13 amino acids. Germline V CDR1 and CDR2: SNHLY, FYNNEI. The CDR3 DNA is TGTGCCAGCAGAGTTCTCGACGGGGGCGAGCAGTACTTC. It is translated as CASRVLDGGEQYF.

This clonotype has a single count. This chain connects TRBV2 to TRBJ2-1; D gene uncertain. The ends were cut back, 6 bases at V and 8 bases at J, with 8 bases in the middle. The CDR3 has 11 residues. CDR1 is SNHLY, CDR2 FYNNEI, per germline. This CDR3 reads CASSEYDEQFF. The DNA of the CDR3 is TGTGCCAGCAGCGAGTACGATGAGCAGTTCTTC.

The chain combines TRBV7-3 with TRBJ2-7, with 12 bases that match TRBD1. The junction had 1 base not matched to a gene; V was cut back by 2 bases and J by 2 bases. The CDR3 is made up of 15 amino acids. CDR1 and CDR2 from the germline V gene are SGHTA and FQGTGA. The CDR3 DNA follows: TGTGCCAGCAGCTTATGGGACAGGGGGCCCTACGAGCAGTACTTC. It specifies CASSLWDRGPYEQYF.

CDR3 protein: CASSFILDEQFF. For the CDR3, the DNA is TGTGCCAGCAGCTTTATACTAGATGAGCAGTTCTTC. This rearrangement joins TRBV5-6 to TRBJ2-1, with a weak D call TRBD2 (5 bases). The ends were cut back, 2 bases at V and 8 bases at J, with 8 bases in the middle. This CDR3 contains 12 residues. The germline CDR1 and CDR2 sequences are SGHDT and YYEEEE.

V is TRBV10-3 and J is TRBJ1-2; TRBD1 matches 8 bases. CDR1 ENHRY and CDR2 SYGVKD come from the germline V gene. After removal of 4 bases from V and 8 bases from J, the junction contained 9 bases not matched to a gene. The CDR3 spans 14 residues. The CDR3 loop reads CAISALDRGGGYTF. The CDR3 nucleotides read TGTGCCATCAGTGCCCTCGACAGGGGCGGCGGCTACACCTTC.

This chain uses TRBV15 with TRBJ2-1; D tentatively fits TRBD1 or TRBD2 (5 bases each). In germline, CDR1 is LNHNV, CDR2 YYDKDF (reference sequence). V was cut by 0 bases and J by 8 bases, with 11 bases left in between. CDR3 length: 14 amino acids. CDR3 amino acids: CATSRDSGTDEQFF. For the CDR3, the DNA is TGTGCCACCAGCAGAGATTCAGGGACCGATGAGCAGTTCTTC.

This chain uses TRBV28 with TRBJ1-1; 7 bases agree with TRBD1. Germline V gives CDR1 MDHEN, CDR2 SYDVKM. The CDR3 contains 14 residues. J lost 4 bases, V lost 2 bases, and 4 bases had no gene match. The CDR3 loop reads CASSLPRGGTEAFF. The CDR3 DNA follows: TGTGCCAGCAGTTTACCCAGGGGGGGCACTGAAGCTTTCTTT.

This clonotype was detected a few times. The chain uses TRBV5-1 and TRBJ1-4; D gene unclear. CDR1 SGHRS and CDR2 YFSETQ come from the germline V gene. Trimming shortened V by 4 bases and J by 8 bases, and 18 bases separated the two germline ends. The CDR3 consists of 15 residues. The CDR3 DNA follows: TGCGCCAGCAGCCCCTTGGTCGTGGGAGAAGAAAAACTGTTTTTT. It is translated as CASSPLVVGEEKLFF.

CDR3 sequence reads: CASSLLGVWADTQYF. As DNA, the CDR3 is TGTGCCAGCAGCTTATTGGGAGTATGGGCAGATACGCAGTATTTT. The V and J genes are TRBV7-3 and TRBJ2-3, with a tentative D call TRBD2 (5 bases). Germline lookup yields CDR1 SGHTA and CDR2 FQGTGA. The CDR3 runs to 15 residues. V lost 2 bases and J lost 4, with 13 bases in between. The variable domain in full, completed from reference TRBV7-3 and TRBJ2-3, reads GAGVSQTPSNKVTEKGKYVELRCDPISGHTALYWYRQSLGQGPEFLIYFQGTGAADDSGLPNDRFFAVRPEGSVSTLKIQRTERGDSAVYLCASSLLGVWADTQYFGPGTRLTVL.

This clonotype showed up just a few times. The J gene is TRBJ1-3, the V gene TRBV25-1; D possibly corresponds to TRBD1 (5 bases). This CDR3 comprises 17 residues. The V end lost 3 bases, the J end lost 4 bases, and 19 bases lay between the germline ends. Per the germline V gene, CDR1 is MGHDK and CDR2 is SYGVNS. The CDR3 DNA reads as TGTGCCAGCAGTGAGTTTGCCGGGAGGGGTCCAGGAAACACCATATATTTT. Translating gives CASSEFAGRGPGNTIYF. Complete variable domain (other parts from reference TRBV25-1 and TRBJ1-3): EADIYQTPRYLVIGTGKKITLECSQTMGHDKMYWYQQDPGMELHLIHYSYGVNSTEKGDLSSESTVSRIRTEHFPLTLESARPSHTSQYLCASSEFAGRGPGNTIYFGEGSWLTVV.

The chain uses TRBV9 and TRBJ2-1, with D unclear. The CDR3 loop spans 14 amino acids. V gave up 4 bases and J gave up 7 bases, with 15 bases separating them. From germline, CDR1 is SGDLS and CDR2 YYNGEE. The CDR3 DNA follows: TGTGCCAGCAGCCCCCCTTCTGGACGAAATGAGCAGTTCTTC. It encodes CASSPPSGRNEQFF.

This chain links TRBV7-3 with TRBJ2-1, with 9 nucleotides matching TRBD2. CDR3 size: 16 residues. Germline lookup yields CDR1 SGHTA and CDR2 FQGTGA. V shed 4 bases and J 2 bases; nucleotides not matched to a gene: 6. CDR3 sequence (DNA): TGTGCCAGCAGCTCCGGACTAGCGAGGACCTACAATGAGCAGTTCTTC. Protein product: CASSSGLARTYNEQFF.

The genes are TRBV28 and TRBJ2-3, with TRBD2 identical over 8 bases. Per the germline V gene, CDR1 is MDHEN and CDR2 is SYDVKM. V lost 8 bases to trimming and J lost 1 base; unmatched junction nucleotides: 5. CDR3 length equals 14 residues. The CDR3 loop reads CASGLLAGTDTQYF. The DNA for the CDR3 is TGTGCCAGCGGATTACTAGCGGGCACAGATACGCAGTATTTT.

The gene calls are TRBV25-1 and TRBJ1-6; TRBD1 agrees at 7 bases. Germline trimming cut 5 bases from V and 6 bases from J; bases unmatched to any gene: 10. Germline V gives CDR1 MGHDK, CDR2 SYGVNS. The CDR3 is 16 amino acids. CDR3 residues: CASSRIRGDSNSPLHF. The DNA for the CDR3 is TGTGCCAGCAGTCGTATTAGGGGGGACAGTAATTCACCCCTCCACTTT.

The J gene is TRBJ2-5, the V gene TRBV29-1, with D maybe TRBD1 (5 bases). The assigned J gene may be wrong: the sequence end matches TRBJ2-1 better. Germline values: CDR1 SQVTM, CDR2 ANQGSEA. There are 12 residues in the CDR3. The CDR3 DNA follows: TGCAGCCCTAGGACACTATCCAATGAGCAGTTCTTC. It translates to CSPRTLSNEQFF.

This clonotype was detected a few times. Since the CDR3 does not end with the conserved phenylalanine or tryptophan, this likely comes from a read error. The V and J genes are TRBV6-6 and TRBJ2-7, with D possibly matching TRBD2 (5 bases). The CDR3 loop spans 11 amino acids. Germline V lookup: CDR1 MNHNY, CDR2 SVGAGI (reference sequence). Trimming pared 8 bases from V and 4 bases from J, leaving 9 bases between. For the CDR3, the DNA is TGTGCCAGCCAGTCGGGGTACGAGCAGTACTCC. It codes for CASQSGYEQYS.

This chain links TRBV29-1 with TRBJ2-5; 7 nucleotides align to TRBD2. CDR1 and CDR2 (germline): SQVTM, ANQGSEA. The CDR3 runs to 14 residues. Losses at the gene ends were 7 bases for V and 2 bases for J; bases not matched to a gene: 10. The CDR3 loop is CSGPSSGTQETQYF. DNA of the CDR3: TGCAGCGGACCTTCTAGCGGTACTCAAGAGACCCAGTACTTC.

This clonotype was counted only a few times. The chain uses TRBV29-1 and TRBJ1-3, with a possible D match to TRBD1 (6 bases). This CDR3 contains 16 residues. Germline V gives CDR1 SQVTM, CDR2 ANQGSEA. V was clipped by 4 bases and J by 4 bases, with 20 bases between them. The CDR3 sequence: CSVVGGTASAGNTIYF. The CDR3 DNA follows: TGCAGCGTTGTAGGGGGAACAGCCTCTGCGGGAAACACCATATATTTT.

The chain has TRBV2 and TRBJ2-5; unclear D gene. V lost 3 bases and J 4 bases, leaving 9 bases between the germline ends. CDR3 length: 13 residues. Germline CDR1 reads SNHLY; CDR2 reads FYNNEI. The CDR3 DNA sequence: TGTGCCAGCAGTGATGTCGGCGGAGAGACCCAGTACTTC. Its protein product is CASSDVGGETQYF.

The gene calls are TRBV28 and TRBJ2-1; D is possibly TRBD2 (5 bases). The closer fit of TRBJ2-5 to the DNA end suggests the J call may be wrong. This CDR3 has 13 residues. Germline V lookup: CDR1 MDHEN, CDR2 SYDVKM. CDR3 in DNA: TGTGCCAGCAGTTTCGGGAATTTGGAGACCCAGTACTTC. It is translated as CASSFGNLETQYF.

The V call is TRBV9, the J call TRBJ2-1; a possible D gene is TRBD1 (5 bases). CDR1 is SGDLS and CDR2 is YYNGEE in the germline V gene. Trimming removed 1 base from V and 7 bases from J, with 12 bases in between. The CDR3 spans 14 residues. CDR3 sequence (DNA): TGTGCCAGCAGCGTATTGGCCAGGGTAAATGAGCAGTTCTTC. Amino acids: CASSVLARVNEQFF.

The V and J genes are TRBV9 and TRBJ2-1; D is uncertain. CDR1 and CDR2 (germline): SGDLS, YYNGEE. V gave up 0 bases and J gave up 7 bases, with 14 bases separating them. The CDR3 has 15 amino acids. CDR3 in amino acids: CASSVVGRLGNEQFF. As DNA, the CDR3 is TGTGCCAGCAGCGTAGTCGGTCGTCTAGGTAATGAGCAGTTCTTC.

The CDR3 DNA is TGCAGCGTAAGGGTGACAGGGCGGACCTACGAGCAGTACTTC. This translates into CSVRVTGRTYEQYF. The chain recombines TRBV29-1 with TRBJ2-1, with 7 positions matching TRBD1. The tail of the sequence fits TRBJ2-7 better, so the J call may be wrong. The germline V gene has CDR1 SQVTM and CDR2 ANQGSEA. The CDR3 is made up of 14 amino acids.

This clonotype has a handful of counts. V is TRBV20-1 and J is TRBJ2-3, with 8 bases matching TRBD2. Trimming at V came to 3 bases and at J to 5 bases, leaving 16 bases not matched to a gene. CDR1 DFQATT and CDR2 SNEGSKA come from the germline V gene (reference sequence). The CDR3 loop spans 17 amino acids. This chain's CDR3 is CSASYGRLSGSLDTQYF. The CDR3 nucleotides are TGCAGTGCTAGTTATGGGAGACTCAGCGGGAGTTTAGATACGCAGTATTTT.